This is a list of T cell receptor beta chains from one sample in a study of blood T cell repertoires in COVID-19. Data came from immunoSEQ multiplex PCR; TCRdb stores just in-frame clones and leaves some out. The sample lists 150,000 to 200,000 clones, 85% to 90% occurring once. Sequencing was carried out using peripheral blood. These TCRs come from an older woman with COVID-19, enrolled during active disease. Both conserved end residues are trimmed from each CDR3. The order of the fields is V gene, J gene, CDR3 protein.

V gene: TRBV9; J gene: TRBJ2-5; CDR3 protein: ASSVAGQSWETQY
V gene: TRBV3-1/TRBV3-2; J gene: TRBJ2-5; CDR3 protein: ASSRGETQY
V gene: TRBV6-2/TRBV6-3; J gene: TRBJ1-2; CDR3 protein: ASSRTSTGYT
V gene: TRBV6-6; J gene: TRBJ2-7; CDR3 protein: ASSLQGYEQY
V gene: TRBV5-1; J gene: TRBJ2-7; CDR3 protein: ASSGSSGRSSYEQY
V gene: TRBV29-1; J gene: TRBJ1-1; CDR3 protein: SGEGQAEAF
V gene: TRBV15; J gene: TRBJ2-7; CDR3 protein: ATSRDKLAGVDEQY
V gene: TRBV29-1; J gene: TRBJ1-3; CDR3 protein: STIGTGGNTIY
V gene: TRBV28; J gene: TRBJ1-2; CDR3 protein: ASSLYRLTGKGYT
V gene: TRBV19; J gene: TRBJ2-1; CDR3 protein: ASRRDLAASEQF
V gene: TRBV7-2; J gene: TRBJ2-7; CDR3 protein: ASSATAGYEQY
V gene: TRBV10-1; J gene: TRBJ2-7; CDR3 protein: ASSGLAGHYEQY
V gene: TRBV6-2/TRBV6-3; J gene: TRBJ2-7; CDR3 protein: ASSYDRSYEQY
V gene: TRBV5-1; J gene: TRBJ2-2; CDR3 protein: ASSPTGSNTGELF
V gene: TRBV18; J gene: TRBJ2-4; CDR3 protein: ASSLRTSGRENIQY
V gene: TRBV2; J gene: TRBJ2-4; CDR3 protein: ASEAGGGKNIQY
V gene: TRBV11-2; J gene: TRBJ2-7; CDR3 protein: ASTLGQGAYEQY
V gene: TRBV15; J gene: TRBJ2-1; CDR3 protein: ATSRDPENNEQF
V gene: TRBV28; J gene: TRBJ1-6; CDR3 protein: ASIRGTGRSYNSPLH
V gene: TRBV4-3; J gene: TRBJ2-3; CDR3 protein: ASSHRWSPGSKDTQY
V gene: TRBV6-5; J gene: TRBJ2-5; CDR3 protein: ASRVSGYPQETQY
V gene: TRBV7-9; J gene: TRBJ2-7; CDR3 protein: ASSLSPTYEQY
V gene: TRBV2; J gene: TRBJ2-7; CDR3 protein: ASTRGGEAYEQY
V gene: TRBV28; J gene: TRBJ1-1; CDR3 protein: ATGQGRTEAF
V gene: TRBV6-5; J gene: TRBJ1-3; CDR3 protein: ASSRASRERNTIY
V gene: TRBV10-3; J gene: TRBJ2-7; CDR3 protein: AINRGDSPSYEQY
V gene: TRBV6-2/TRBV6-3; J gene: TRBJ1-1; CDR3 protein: ASSRGTAPRDTEAF
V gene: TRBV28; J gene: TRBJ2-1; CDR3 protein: ASGRRGREQF